The next 20 T cell receptor beta chains were all read from a single sample in a study of T cell responses to AZD1222 COVID-19 vaccine. Libraries were prepared by immunoSEQ multiplex PCR; TCRdb keeps only in-frame clonotypes and omits some of them. The sample shows about 140,000 clones, 85% to 95% of them seen only once. The sample consisted of peripheral blood, taken 28 days after the second AZD1222 dose. These TCRs come from an adult who received the AZD1222 COVID-19 vaccine.

The rearrangement uses TRBV5-1 and TRBJ2-7; 8 positions agree with TRBD1. Trimming cost V 7 bases and J 4 bases; bases outside gene matches: 10. Germline CDR1 SGHRS, CDR2 YFSETQ. The CDR3 runs to 14 residues. CDR3: CASSPGTGVYEQYF. The CDR3 DNA follows: TGCGCCAGCTCACCCGGGACAGGAGTTTACGAGCAGTACTTC.

The chain joins TRBV28 to TRBJ1-6; perhaps TRBD1 as D (6 bases). V lost 4 bases and J lost 7, with 14 bases in between. Germline CDR1 MDHEN, CDR2 SYDVKM. CDR3 length: 15 residues. In DNA, the CDR3 is TGTGCCAGCAGTTCGGGGGCCGGCCCAAATTCACCCCTCCACTTT. Protein sequence: CASSSGAGPNSPLHF.

The chain links TRBV15 to TRBJ1-2; D not resolved. V was clipped by 3 bases and J by 7 bases, with 27 bases between them. Germline V gene lookup returns CDR1 LNHNV and CDR2 YYDKDF (reference sequence). The CDR3 totals 18 residues. The CDR3 sequence: CATSRNPGELSSWVGYTF. Here the CDR3 DNA reads TGTGCCACCAGCAGGAACCCCGGGGAACTATCCTCCTGGGTTGGCTACACCTTC.

The rearrangement uses TRBV7-9 and TRBJ2-5; perhaps TRBD1 as D (5 bases). This CDR3 region has 15 residues. Germline CDR1 reads SEHNR; CDR2 reads FQNEAQ (reference sequence). V shed 5 bases and J shed 0 bases, with 13 bases lying between them. In nucleotides, the CDR3 is TGTGCCAGCAGCCCGGACACCGTGTACCAAGAGACCCAGTACTTC. Protein sequence: CASSPDTVYQETQYF. Together with reference TRBV7-9 and TRBJ2-5, the CDR3 gives the full variable domain: DTGVSQNPRHKITKRGQNVTFRCDPISEHNRLYWYRQTLGQGPEFLTYFQNEAQLEKSRLLSDRFSAERPKGSFSTLEIQRTEQGDSAMYLCASSPDTVYQETQYFGPGTRLLVL.

This chain joins TRBV9 and TRBJ2-3; D not resolved. The CDR3 sequence is 14 residues long. Germline V gene data show CDR1 as SGDLS and CDR2 as YYNGEE. Trimming pared 3 bases from V and 3 bases from J, leaving 11 bases between. The CDR3 DNA is TGTGCCAGCAGCGCCCCGGATGGGACAGATACGCAGTATTTT. Protein product: CASSAPDGTDTQYF.

This clone was picked up one time. J is TRBJ1-2 and V is TRBV11-2; D ambiguous. Germline CDR1 and CDR2: SGHAT and FQNNGV. This CDR3 contains 14 residues. With 1 base removed from V and 2 bases from J, the gap between germline ends came to 8 bases. The CDR3 loop is CASSLGVPNYGYTF. CDR3 bases: TGTGCCAGCAGCTTAGGGGTTCCCAACTATGGCTACACCTTC.

This chain connects TRBV5-4 to TRBJ2-2; a weak D match, TRBD2 (6 bases). The germline CDR1 and CDR2 sequences are SGHNT and YYREEE (reference sequence). With 2 bases removed from V and 3 bases from J, the gap between germline ends came to 11 bases. CDR3 length: 15 amino acids. CDR3 protein: CASSLGLTYTGELFF. The CDR3 coding sequence is TGTGCCAGCAGCTTAGGACTAACCTACACCGGGGAGCTGTTTTTT.

The chain has TRBV9 and TRBJ2-3; 11 nucleotides line up with TRBD2. Germline CDR1 reads SGDLS; CDR2 reads YYNGEE. The CDR3 has 16 residues. V gave up 0 bases and J gave up 3 bases; unmatched junction bases: 3. The CDR3 region is CASSVGASGRTDTQYF. The CDR3 DNA is TGTGCCAGCAGCGTAGGCGCTAGCGGGAGGACAGATACGCAGTATTTT.

The chain uses TRBV6-6 and TRBJ2-1, with a possible D match to TRBD2 (6 bases). Between the trimmed V and J ends, which lost 6 bases and 5 bases, there was a span of 17 bases. Germline assignment: CDR1 MNHNY and CDR2 SVGAGI (reference sequence). The CDR3 contains 15 residues. This CDR3 reads CASRPALARDNEQFF. For the CDR3, the DNA is TGTGCCAGCAGACCAGCACTAGCCCGGGACAATGAGCAGTTCTTC.

The V and J genes are TRBV27 and TRBJ1-2, with TRBD1 as a possible D gene (6 bases). CDR1 and CDR2 from the germline V gene are MNHEY and SMNVEV (reference sequence). Trimming cost V 3 bases and J 7 bases, with 12 bases left between them. This CDR3 contains 13 residues. The CDR3 reads CASSFPSGAGYTF. CDR3 DNA sequence: TGTGCCAGCAGTTTCCCCTCAGGGGCTGGCTACACCTTC.

The gene calls are TRBV18 and TRBJ2-7, with D possibly TRBD1 on 6 matching bases. CDR3 size: 14 residues. Trimming left V 5 bases short and J 1 base short, with 12 bases between. Per germline, CDR1 KGHSH and CDR2 LQKENI. The CDR3 loop reads CASSSTGTSYEQYF. In DNA form, the CDR3 reads TGTGCCAGCTCATCCACCGGGACATCCTACGAGCAGTACTTC.

This chain connects TRBV19 to TRBJ2-6; D ambiguous. The germline gives CDR1 LNHDA, CDR2 SQIVND (reference sequence). The V gene lost 2 bases and the J gene lost 1 base, with 15 bases spanning the gap. The CDR3 covers 18 residues. CDR3 region: CASSIIGSSLSGANVLTF. The CDR3 nucleotides read TGTGCCAGTAGTATAATAGGATCTAGTTTATCTGGGGCCAACGTCCTGACTTTC.

The chain combines TRBV3-1 (or the pseudogene TRBV3-2) with TRBJ1-2; D ambiguous. The CDR3 is made up of 17 amino acids. CDR1 and CDR2 from the germline V gene are LGHDT and YNNKEL (reference sequence). Trimming cost V 6 bases and J 2 bases, with 22 bases left between them. The CDR3 DNA is TGTGCCAGCAGTCATTTCCCCAGGATGGAATTCAACTATGGCTACACCTTC. It codes for CASSHFPRMEFNYGYTF.

This clone was detected once. This chain joins TRBV10-3 and TRBJ2-2; D gene unclear. V was trimmed by 7 bases and J by 8 bases, leaving 17 bases between them. The CDR3 sequence is 14 residues long. The V gene's germline CDR1 is ENHRY and CDR2 SYGVKD. CDR3 bases: TGTGCCATCACCCAAAGGACCTCGGAGGGGGAGCTGTTTTTT. As protein: CAITQRTSEGELFF.

This rearrangement joins TRBV9 to TRBJ1-5; D may be TRBD1 (5 bases). CDR1 is SGDLS, CDR2 YYNGEE, per germline. V was clipped by 2 bases and J by 4 bases, with 10 bases between them. The CDR3 runs to 14 residues. The CDR3 spells CASSVTGTNQPQHF. The CDR3 DNA sequence: TGTGCCAGCAGCGTTACAGGAACTAATCAGCCCCAGCATTTT.

The chain carries TRBV27 and TRBJ1-1; TRBD1 matches 8 bases. After removal of 5 bases from V and 4 bases from J, the junction contained 6 bases not matched to a gene. The CDR3 is 14 residues long. CDR1 MNHEY and CDR2 SMNVEV come from the germline V gene (reference sequence). The CDR3 protein is CASSLQGAVTEAFF. In DNA form, the CDR3 reads TGTGCCAGCAGTCTCCAGGGGGCGGTCACTGAAGCTTTCTTT.

V and J are TRBV3-1 (or the pseudogene TRBV3-2) and TRBJ1-1; D is unclear. Trimming shortened V by 4 bases and J by 2 bases, and 14 bases separated the two germline ends. Germline-derived CDR1 and CDR2 are LGHDT and YNNKEL (reference sequence). This CDR3 contains 15 residues. This chain's CDR3 is CASSRATAGNTEAFF. The CDR3 DNA follows: TGTGCCAGCAGCCGTGCCACGGCGGGTAACACTGAAGCTTTCTTT.

The chain uses TRBV5-5 and TRBJ2-7, with 9 bases lining up with TRBD1. Unmatched junction bases numbered 5, after V lost 1 base and J lost 6 bases. The germline CDR1 and CDR2 sequences are SGHKS and YYEKEE (reference sequence). The CDR3 extends over 14 amino acids. The CDR3 spells CASSLSGQGSEQYF. CDR3 nucleotide sequence: TGTGCCAGCAGCTTGTCGGGACAGGGCTCCGAGCAGTACTTC.

This rearrangement joins TRBV19 to TRBJ1-4; D gene unclear. Trimming shortened V by 6 bases and J by 0 bases, and 17 bases separated the two germline ends. CDR3 length: 17 amino acids. CDR1 is LNHDA and CDR2 is SQIVND in the germline V gene (reference sequence). In DNA form, the CDR3 reads TGTGCCAGTAGGGCCCGGGATAAAGAGGCAACTAATGAAAAACTGTTTTTT. Protein: CASRARDKEATNEKLFF.

The chain links TRBV9 to TRBJ2-2, with 11 nucleotides matching TRBD2. The V and J ends lost 2 bases and 4 bases, in that order; junction bases with no gene match: 4. From germline, CDR1 is SGDLS and CDR2 YYNGEE. The CDR3 length is 16 residues. CDR3 nucleotides: TGTGCCAGCAGCGTGAGACTAGCGGGGCCCACCGGGGAGCTGTTTTTT. Translated: CASSVRLAGPTGELFF.